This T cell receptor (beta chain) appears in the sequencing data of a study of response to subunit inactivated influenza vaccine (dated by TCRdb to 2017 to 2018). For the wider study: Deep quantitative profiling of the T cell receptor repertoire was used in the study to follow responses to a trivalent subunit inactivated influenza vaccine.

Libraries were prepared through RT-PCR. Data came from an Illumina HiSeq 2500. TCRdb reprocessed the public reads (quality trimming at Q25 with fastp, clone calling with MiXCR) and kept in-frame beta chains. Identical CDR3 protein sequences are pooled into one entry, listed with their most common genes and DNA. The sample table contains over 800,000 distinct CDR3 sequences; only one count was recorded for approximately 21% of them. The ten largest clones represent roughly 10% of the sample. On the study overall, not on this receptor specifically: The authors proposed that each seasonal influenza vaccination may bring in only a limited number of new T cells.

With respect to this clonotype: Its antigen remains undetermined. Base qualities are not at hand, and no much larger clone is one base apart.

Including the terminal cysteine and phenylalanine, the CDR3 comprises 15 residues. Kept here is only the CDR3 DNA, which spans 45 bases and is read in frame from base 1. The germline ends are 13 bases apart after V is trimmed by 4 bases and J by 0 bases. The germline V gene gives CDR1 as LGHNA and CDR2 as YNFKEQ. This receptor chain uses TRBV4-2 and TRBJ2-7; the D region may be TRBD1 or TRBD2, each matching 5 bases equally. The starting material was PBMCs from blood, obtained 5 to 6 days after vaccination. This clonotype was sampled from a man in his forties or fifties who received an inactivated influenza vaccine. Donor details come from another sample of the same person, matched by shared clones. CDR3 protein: CASSRGPTISYEQYF. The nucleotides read TGTGCCAGCAGCCGGGGACCGACCATCTCCTACGAGCAGTACTTC.